The present entry profiles one TCR beta chain with its context. This sample is part of a study of blood T cell repertoires in COVID-19. Trimming cost V 10 bases and J 3 bases; bases outside gene matches: 5. This CDR3 comprises 12 residues. Original data processing: Quantification of nucleated cells was approximated via reference gene primer amplification. Some clones are missing from TCRdb's copy, which holds only in-frame ones; the method was immunoSEQ multiplex PCR. Clonal size and the V and J genes are those of that table, whereas D and trimming came from the DNA. Of tens of thousands of clones listed, roughly nine tenths are singletons.

What was sequenced was peripheral blood. The TCR sequence derives from a man in his 70s with active COVID-19. V is TRBV12-3 or TRBV12-4 and J is TRBJ1-1, with 7 nucleotides matching TRBD1. In DNA, the CDR3 is TGTGCCACCAGACAGGGTGACACTGAAGCTTTCTTT. Translation gives CATRQGDTEAFF.